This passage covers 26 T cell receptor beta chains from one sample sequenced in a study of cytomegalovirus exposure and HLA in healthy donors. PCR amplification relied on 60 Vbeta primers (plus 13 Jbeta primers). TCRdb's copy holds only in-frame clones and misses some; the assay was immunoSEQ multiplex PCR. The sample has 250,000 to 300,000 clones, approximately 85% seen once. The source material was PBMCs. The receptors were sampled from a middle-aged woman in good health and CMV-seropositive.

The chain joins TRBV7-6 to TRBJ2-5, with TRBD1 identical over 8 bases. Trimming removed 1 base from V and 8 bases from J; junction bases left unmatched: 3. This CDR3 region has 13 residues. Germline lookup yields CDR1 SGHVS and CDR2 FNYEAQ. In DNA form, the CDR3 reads TGTGCCAGCAGCTTAGGGCAGGGGGCCACCCAGTACTTC. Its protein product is CASSLGQGATQYF. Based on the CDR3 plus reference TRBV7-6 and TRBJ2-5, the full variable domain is GAGVSQSPRYKVTKRGQDVALRCDPISGHVSLYWYRQALGQGPEFLTYFNYEAQQDKSGLPNDRFSAERPEGSISTLTIQRTEQRDSAMYRCASSLGQGATQYFGPGTRLLVL.

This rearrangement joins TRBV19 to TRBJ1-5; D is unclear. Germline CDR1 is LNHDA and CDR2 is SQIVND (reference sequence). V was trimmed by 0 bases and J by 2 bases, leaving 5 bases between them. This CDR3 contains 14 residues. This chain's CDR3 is CASSIEGGNQPQHF. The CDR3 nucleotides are TGTGCCAGTAGTATAGAGGGAGGCAATCAGCCCCAGCATTTT.

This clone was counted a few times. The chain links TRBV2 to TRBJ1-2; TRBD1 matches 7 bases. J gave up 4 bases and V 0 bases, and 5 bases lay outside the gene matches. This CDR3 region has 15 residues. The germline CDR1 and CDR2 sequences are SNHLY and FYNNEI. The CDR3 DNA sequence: TGTGCCAGCAGTGAAGCCCCAACAGGGGCCTATGGCTACACCTTC. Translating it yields CASSEAPTGAYGYTF.

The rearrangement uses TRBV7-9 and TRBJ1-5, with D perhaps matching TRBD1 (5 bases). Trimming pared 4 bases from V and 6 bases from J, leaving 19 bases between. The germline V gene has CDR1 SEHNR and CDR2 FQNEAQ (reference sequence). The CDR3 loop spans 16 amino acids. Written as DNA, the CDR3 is TGTGCCAGCAGCTCCACCGCCGGGGGAACAGGTCAGCCCCAGCATTTT. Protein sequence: CASSSTAGGTGQPQHF. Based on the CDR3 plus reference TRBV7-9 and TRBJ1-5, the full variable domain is DTGVSQNPRHKITKRGQNVTFRCDPISEHNRLYWYRQTLGQGPEFLTYFQNEAQLEKSRLLSDRFSAERPKGSFSTLEIQRTEQGDSAMYLCASSSTAGGTGQPQHFGDGTRLSIL.

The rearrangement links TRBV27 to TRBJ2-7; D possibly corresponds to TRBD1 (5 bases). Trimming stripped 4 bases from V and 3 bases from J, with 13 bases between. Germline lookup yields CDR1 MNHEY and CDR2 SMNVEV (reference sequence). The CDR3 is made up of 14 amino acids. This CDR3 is CASSSTDRNYEQYF. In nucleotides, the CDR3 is TGTGCCAGCAGTTCCACTGACAGAAACTACGAGCAGTACTTC.

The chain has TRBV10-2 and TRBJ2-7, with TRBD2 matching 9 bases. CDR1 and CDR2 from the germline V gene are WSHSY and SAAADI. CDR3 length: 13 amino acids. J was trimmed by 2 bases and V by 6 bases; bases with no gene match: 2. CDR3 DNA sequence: TGCGCCAGCAGGGCGGGGGGGGCCTACGAGCAGTACTTC. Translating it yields CASRAGGAYEQYF.

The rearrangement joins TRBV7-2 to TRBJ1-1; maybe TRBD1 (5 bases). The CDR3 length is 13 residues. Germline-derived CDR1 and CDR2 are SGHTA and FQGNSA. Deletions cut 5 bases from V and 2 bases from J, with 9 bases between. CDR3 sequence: CASSIQENTEAFF. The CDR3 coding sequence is TGTGCCAGCAGCATACAGGAAAACACTGAAGCTTTCTTT.

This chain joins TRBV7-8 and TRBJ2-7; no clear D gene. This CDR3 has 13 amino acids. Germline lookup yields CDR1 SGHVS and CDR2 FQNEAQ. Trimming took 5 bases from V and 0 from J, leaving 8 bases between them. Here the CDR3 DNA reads TGTGCCAGCAGCGGCCCCTTCTCCTACGAGCAGTACTTC. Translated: CASSGPFSYEQYF.

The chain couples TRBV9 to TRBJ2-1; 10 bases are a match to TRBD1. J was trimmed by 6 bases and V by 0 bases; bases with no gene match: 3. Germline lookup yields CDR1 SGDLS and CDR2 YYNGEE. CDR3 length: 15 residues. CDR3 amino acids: CASSVDWTGGNEQFF. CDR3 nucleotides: TGTGCCAGCAGCGTAGATTGGACAGGGGGCAATGAGCAGTTCTTC.

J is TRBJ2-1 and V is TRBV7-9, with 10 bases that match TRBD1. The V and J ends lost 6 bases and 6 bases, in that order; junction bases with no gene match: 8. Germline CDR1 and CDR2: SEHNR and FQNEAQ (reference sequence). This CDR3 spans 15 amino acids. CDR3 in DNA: TGTGCCAGCAGACCCGGACAGGGGGGAGGCAATGAGCAGTTCTTC. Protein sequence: CASRPGQGGGNEQFF.

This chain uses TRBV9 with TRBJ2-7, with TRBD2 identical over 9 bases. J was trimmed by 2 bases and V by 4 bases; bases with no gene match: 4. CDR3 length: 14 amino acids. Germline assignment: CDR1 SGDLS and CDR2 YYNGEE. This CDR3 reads CASSWTSETYEQYF. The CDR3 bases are TGTGCCAGCAGCTGGACTAGCGAGACCTACGAGCAGTACTTC.

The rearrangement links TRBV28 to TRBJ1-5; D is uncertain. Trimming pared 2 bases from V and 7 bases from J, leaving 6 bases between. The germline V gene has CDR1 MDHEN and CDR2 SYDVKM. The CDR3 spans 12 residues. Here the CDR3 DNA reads TGTGCCAGCAGTTTAGGTCGGCAGCCCCAGCATTTT. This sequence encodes CASSLGRQPQHF.

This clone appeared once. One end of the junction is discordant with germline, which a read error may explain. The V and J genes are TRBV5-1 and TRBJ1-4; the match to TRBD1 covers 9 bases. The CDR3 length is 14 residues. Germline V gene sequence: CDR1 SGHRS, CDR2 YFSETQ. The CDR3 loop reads CASSPDRGDEKLFF. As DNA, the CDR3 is TGCGCCAGCAGCCCCGACAGGGGGGATGAAAAGCTGTTTTTT.

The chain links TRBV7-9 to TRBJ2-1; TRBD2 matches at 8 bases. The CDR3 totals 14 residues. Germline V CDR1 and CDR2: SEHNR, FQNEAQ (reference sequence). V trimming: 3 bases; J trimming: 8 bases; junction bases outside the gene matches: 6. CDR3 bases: TGTGCCAGCAGCTTCAGGGCAGCGGGAGATGAGCAGTTCTTC. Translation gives CASSFRAAGDEQFF. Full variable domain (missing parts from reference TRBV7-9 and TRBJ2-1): DTGVSQNPRHKITKRGQNVTFRCDPISEHNRLYWYRQTLGQGPEFLTYFQNEAQLEKSRLLSDRFSAERPKGSFSTLEIQRTEQGDSAMYLCASSFRAAGDEQFFGPGTRLTVL.

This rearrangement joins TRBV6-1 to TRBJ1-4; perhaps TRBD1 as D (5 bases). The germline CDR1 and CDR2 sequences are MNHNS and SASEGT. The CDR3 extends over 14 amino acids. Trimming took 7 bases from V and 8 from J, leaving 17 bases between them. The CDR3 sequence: CASNPGGAGEKLFF. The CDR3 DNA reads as TGTGCCAGCAACCCGGGAGGGGCCGGGGAAAAACTGTTTTTT.

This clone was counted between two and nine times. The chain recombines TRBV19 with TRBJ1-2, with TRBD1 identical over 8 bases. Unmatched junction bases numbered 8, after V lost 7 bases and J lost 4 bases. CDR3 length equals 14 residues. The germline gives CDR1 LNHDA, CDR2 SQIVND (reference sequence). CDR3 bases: TGTGCCAGTAACCCGACAGGGGATGGCTATGGCTACACCTTC. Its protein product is CASNPTGDGYGYTF.

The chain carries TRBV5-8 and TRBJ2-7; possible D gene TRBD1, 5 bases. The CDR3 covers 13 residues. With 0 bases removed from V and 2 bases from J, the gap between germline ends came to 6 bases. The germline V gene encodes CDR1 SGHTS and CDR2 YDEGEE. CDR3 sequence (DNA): TGTGCCAGCAGCTTGGAAGGGGCCTACGAGCAGTACTTC. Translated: CASSLEGAYEQYF.

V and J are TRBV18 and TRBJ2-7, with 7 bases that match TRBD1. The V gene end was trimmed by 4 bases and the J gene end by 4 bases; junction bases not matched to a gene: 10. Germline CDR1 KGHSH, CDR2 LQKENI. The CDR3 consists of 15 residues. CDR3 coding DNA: TGTGCCAGCTCACAGGGGACAGCCACGCTATACGAGCAGTACTTC. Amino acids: CASSQGTATLYEQYF.

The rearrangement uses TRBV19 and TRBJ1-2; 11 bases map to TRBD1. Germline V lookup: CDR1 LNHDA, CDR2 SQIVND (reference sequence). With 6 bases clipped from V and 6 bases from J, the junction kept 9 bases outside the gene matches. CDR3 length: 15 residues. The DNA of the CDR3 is TGTGCCAGTAGCATACGCGGACAGGGGGCCAATGGCTACACCTTC. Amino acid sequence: CASSIRGQGANGYTF.

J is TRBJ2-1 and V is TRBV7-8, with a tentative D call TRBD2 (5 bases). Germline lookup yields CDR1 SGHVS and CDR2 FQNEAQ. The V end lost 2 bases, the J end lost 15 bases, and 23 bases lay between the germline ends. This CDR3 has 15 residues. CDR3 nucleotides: TGTGCCAGCAGCTTACGGGAAGGGAACGGGGAGAGGTGGTTCTTC. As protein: CASSLREGNGERWFF.

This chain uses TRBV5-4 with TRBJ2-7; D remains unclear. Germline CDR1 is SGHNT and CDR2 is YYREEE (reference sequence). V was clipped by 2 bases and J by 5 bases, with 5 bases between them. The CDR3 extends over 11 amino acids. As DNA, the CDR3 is TGTGCCAGCAGCTTTGTCGACGAGCAGTACTTC. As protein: CASSFVDEQYF.

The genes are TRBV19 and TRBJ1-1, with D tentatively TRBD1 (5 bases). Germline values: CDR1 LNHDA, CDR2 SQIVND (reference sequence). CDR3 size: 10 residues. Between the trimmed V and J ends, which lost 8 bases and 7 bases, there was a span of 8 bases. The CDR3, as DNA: TGTGCCAGTGGACACTTTGAAGCTTTCTTT. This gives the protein CASGHFEAFF.

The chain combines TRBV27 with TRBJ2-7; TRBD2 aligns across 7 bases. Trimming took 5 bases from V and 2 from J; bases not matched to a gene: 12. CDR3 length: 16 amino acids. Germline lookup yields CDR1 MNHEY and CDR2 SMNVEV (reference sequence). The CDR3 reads CASSPPPGGGTYEQYF. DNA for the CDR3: TGTGCCAGCAGTCCCCCGCCGGGGGGAGGGACCTACGAGCAGTACTTC.

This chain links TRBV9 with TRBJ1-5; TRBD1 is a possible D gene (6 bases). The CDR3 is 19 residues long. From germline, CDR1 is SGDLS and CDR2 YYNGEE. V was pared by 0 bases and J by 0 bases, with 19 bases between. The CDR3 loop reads CASSVGFRTVPSSNQPQHF. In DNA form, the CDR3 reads TGTGCCAGCAGCGTAGGTTTCCGGACAGTCCCATCTAGCAATCAGCCCCAGCATTTT.

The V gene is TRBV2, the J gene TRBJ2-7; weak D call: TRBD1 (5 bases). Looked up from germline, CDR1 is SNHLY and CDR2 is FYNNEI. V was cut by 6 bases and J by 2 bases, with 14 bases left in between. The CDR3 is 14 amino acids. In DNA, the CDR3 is TGTGCCAGCAGCCCCATGATGGGGCCCTACGAGCAGTACTTC. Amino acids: CASSPMMGPYEQYF.

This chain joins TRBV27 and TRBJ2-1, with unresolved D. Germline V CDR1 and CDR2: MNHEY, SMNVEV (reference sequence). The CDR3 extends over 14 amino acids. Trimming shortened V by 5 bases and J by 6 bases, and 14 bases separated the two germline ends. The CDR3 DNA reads TGTGCCAGCAGTCTCGGCTCCAGCGCCAATGAGCAGTTCTTC. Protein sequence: CASSLGSSANEQFF.